The 8 T cell receptor beta chains below were found in one sample sequenced in a study of Ad26.COV2.S vaccination and SARS-CoV-2 variants. Sequenced by immunoSEQ multiplex PCR; TCRdb stores in-frame clones only, minus some. There are some 370,000 clones in the sample; 83% occur only once, and 7.4% lies in the top ten. The treatment: 15 to 20 received Ad26.COV2.S at low or high dose, single or two shots; about 5 received placebo; per-sample allocation not given. The samples were gathered on day 63 after the first injection of vaccine or placebo. The sequences come from peripheral blood, collected in a trial of Ad26.COV2.S vaccine versus placebo. These receptor sequences come from a person between 18 and 59 years old who received the Ad26.COV2.S COVID-19 vaccine or a placebo.

On this clone itself: Sequence at one end of the junction differs from germline and may be a read error. The chain employs TRBV20-1 and TRBJ2-1, with 9 bases identical to TRBD1. CDR1 is DFQATT, CDR2 SNEGSKA, per germline (reference sequence). The CDR3 is made up of 11 amino acids. The CDR3 protein is CSVQRGQGEVF. CDR3 coding DNA: TGCAGTGTCCAAAGGGGACAGGGTGAGGTCTTC.

CDR3 coding DNA: TGCGCCAGCAGCCTCGGAGGGGGGTTAATTTGGGATGAGCAGTTCTTC. Protein: CASSLGGGLIWDEQFF. V gene TRBV5-1 combines with J gene TRBJ2-1; D might be TRBD1 or TRBD2, each matching 6 bases. Germline V gene lookup returns CDR1 SGHRS and CDR2 YFSETQ. Trimming shortened V by 4 bases and J by 8 bases, and 22 bases separated the two germline ends. The CDR3 contains 16 residues.

The chain joins TRBV10-3 to TRBJ2-1; 7 positions match TRBD1. Per germline, CDR1 ENHRY and CDR2 SYGVKD. V shed 4 bases and J 2 bases; nucleotides not matched to a gene: 2. This CDR3 is built from 14 residues. CDR3 sequence reads: CAISVGTAYNEQFF. The CDR3 DNA sequence: TGTGCCATCAGTGTTGGGACAGCCTACAATGAGCAGTTCTTC.

This chain connects TRBV5-1 to TRBJ2-7; 7 bases line up with TRBD2. Germline values: CDR1 SGHRS, CDR2 YFSETQ. This CDR3 spans 14 amino acids. The junction had 8 bases not matched to a gene; V was cut back by 4 bases and J by 4 bases. CDR3 DNA: TGCGCCAGCAGCAGGACCGGGACTACATACGAGCAGTACTTC. Translated, it gives CASSRTGTTYEQYF.

The rearrangement links TRBV27 to TRBJ1-2; D is ambiguous. The V end lost 1 base, the J end lost 8 bases, and 14 bases lay between the germline ends. This CDR3 is 14 amino acids long. Germline loops: CDR1 MNHEY, CDR2 SMNVEV (reference sequence). The CDR3 is CASSLYSAPEGYTF. CDR3 coding DNA: TGTGCCAGCAGTTTATACTCGGCCCCTGAGGGCTACACCTTC.

V gene TRBV5-1 combines with J gene TRBJ1-5, with no clear D. The CDR3 covers 14 residues. Germline V gene data show CDR1 as SGHRS and CDR2 as YFSETQ. The V end lost 2 bases, the J end lost 0 bases, and 6 bases lay between the germline ends. CDR3 bases: TGCGCCAGCAGCTTCGGCAGTAGCAATCAGCCCCAGCATTTT. This translates into CASSFGSSNQPQHF.

V and J are TRBV11-3 and TRBJ1-1; D ambiguous. Trimming removed 5 bases at V and 2 bases at J, with 15 bases between. Germline CDR1 and CDR2: SGHNT and YENEEA. The CDR3 contains 15 residues. The CDR3 sequence: CASSTRKEENTEAFF. As DNA, the CDR3 is TGTGCCAGCAGCACCCGGAAAGAAGAAAACACTGAAGCTTTCTTT.

V and J are TRBV24-1 and TRBJ2-3; no clear D gene. Per germline, CDR1 KGHDR and CDR2 SFDVKD. The CDR3 spans 16 residues. V was trimmed by 2 bases and J by 0 bases, leaving 11 bases between them. DNA for the CDR3: TGTGCCACCAGTGATTCTTCCAGTGCTAGCACAGATACGCAGTATTTT. As protein: CATSDSSSASTDTQYF.